These T cell receptor beta chains were read from a single sample in a study of graft-versus-host responses after intestinal transplantation. Method: immunoSEQ multiplex PCR; TCRdb's copy keeps in-frame clones and lacks some. This repertoire shows 75,000 to 100,000 clones, about 83% found once; its top ten account for roughly 1.4%. Here the sequenced sample was PBMCs, taken 255 days after intestinal transplant. Receptor source: a human patient who received an intestinal transplant, so some T cells may come from the graft donor. Each CDR3 is given with its conserved first and last residue. The D gene is left open where the match is weak. Size is stated for part of the rows, as once, few or many counts, or as a class when the clone is expanded.

size | J | V | D | DNA | CDR3
. | TRBJ2-3 | TRBV28 | TRBD1 | TGTGCCAGCAGTCAACGGCCAGGGGGAGCAGATACGCAGTATTTT | CASSQRPGGADTQYF
. | TRBJ1-5 | TRBV19 | TRBD1 | TGTGCCAGTAGTATAGACAGGGGGCATTGGGATCAGCCCCAGCATTTT | CASSIDRGHWDQPQHF
. | TRBJ1-3 | TRBV7-7 | . | TGTGCTAGCTGCCCCCGGGGGTCCCGCCCTGGAAACACCATATATTTT | CASCPRGSRPGNTIYF
. | TRBJ1-1 | TRBV7-9 | . | TGTGCCAGCAGCTCCTCCAAGGGTGAAGCTTTCTTT | CASSSSKGEAFF
. | TRBJ1-2 | TRBV6-6 | . | TGTGCCAGCAGTTACTCGGGTCGTAATGGCTACACCTTC | CASSYSGRNGYTF
. | TRBJ1-5 | TRBV30 | TRBD1 | TGTGCCTGGAGTGGACCGGGACAGAGGAATCAGCCCCAGCATTTT | CAWSGPGQRNQPQHF
. | TRBJ2-1 | TRBV5-1 | . | TGCGCCAGCAGCTTGGCCAAGAGTGGGGGAGGTGAGCAGTTCTTC | CASSLAKSGGGEQFF
. | TRBJ2-3 | TRBV19 | TRBD1 | TGTGCCAGTAGCGGACAGGGTGGAGCAGATACGCAGTATTTT | CASSGQGGADTQYF
. | TRBJ2-2 | TRBV5-6 | TRBD2 | TGTGCCAGCAGCTTGGCTAGCGGGGGTTTCACCGGGGAGCTGTTTTTT | CASSLASGGFTGELFF
. | TRBJ1-1 | TRBV7-9 | . | TGTGCCAGCAGCTTCTCGCCGGGGGTAGCTTTGAACACTGAAGCTTTCTTT | CASSFSPGVALNTEAFF
. | TRBJ1-1 | TRBV9 | . | TGTGCCAGCAGCGTAGGGCAAGGGCAGGGGAAAGACACTGAAGCTTTCTTT | CASSVGQGQGKDTEAFF
. | TRBJ1-3 | TRBV27 | . | TGTGCCAGCAGGTGGTCAGGGTCGGCAGGAAACACCATATATTTT | CASRWSGSAGNTIYF
once | TRBJ1-2 | TRBV5-5 | . | TGTGCCAGCAGCTTGGAACCCAACTATGGCTACACCTTC | CASSLEPNYGYTF
. | TRBJ1-2 | TRBV27 | . | TGTGCCAGTGGGGGGAACATCGGACGGACCTATGGCTACACCTTC | CASGGNIGRTYGYTF
. | TRBJ1-5 | TRBV5-6 | . | TGTGCCAGCAGCTCCGGGATCAGCAATCAGCCCCAGCATTTT | CASSSGISNQPQHF
. | TRBJ2-1 | TRBV5-4 | TRBD1 | TGTGCCAGCAAGCCGGGACAGGGGGCCGAAGAGAGCTCCTACAATGAGCAGTTCTTC | CASKPGQGAEESSYNEQFF
. | TRBJ2-2 | TRBV27 | . | TGTGCCAGCAGCCTTAAAGGGGGGCGGAACACCGGGGAGCTGTTTTTT | CASSLKGGRNTGELFF
. | TRBJ1-4 | TRBV19 | TRBD1 | TGTGCCAGTAAATCACAGGGGCAAGCGGAAAAACTGTTTTTT | CASKSQGQAEKLFF
. | TRBJ1-1 | TRBV30 | . | TGTGCCTGGAGTCGGGGCAGCAACACTGAAGCTTTCTTT | CAWSRGSNTEAFF
. | TRBJ2-6 | TRBV28 | . | TGTGCCAGCAGTTTGGCAACTGGGGCCAACGTCCTGACTTTC | CASSLATGANVLTF
. | TRBJ2-1 | TRBV27 | TRBD1 | TGTGCCAGCAGACTACCGGGACAGGGGTCTAATGAGCAGTTCTTC | CASRLPGQGSNEQFF
. | TRBJ2-7 | TRBV11-1 | TRBD1 | TGTGCCAGCAGCTTAGGTCCCAGGGGGCACTACGAGCAGTACTTC | CASSLGPRGHYEQYF
. | TRBJ1-1 | TRBV21-1 | . | TGTGCCAGCGGGCCGACAGCGAGACTGAACACTGAAGCTTTCTTT | CASGPTARLNTEAFF
. | TRBJ2-1 | TRBV5-5 | . | TGTGCCAGCAGCTTGACGGGTAATGAGCAGTTCTTC | CASSLTGNEQFF
. | TRBJ2-3 | TRBV19 | TRBD2 | TGTGCCAGTAGTATCGGACTAGTTGAAGATACGCAGTATTTT | CASSIGLVEDTQYF
. | TRBJ1-1 | TRBV5-5 | . | TGTGCCAGCAGCTTTGAGGGGGACACTGAAGCTTTCTTT | CASSFEGDTEAFF
. | TRBJ2-7 | TRBV6-1 | TRBD1 | TGTGCCAGCAGTGGACAGGGAAAGGGCGAGCAGTACTTC | CASSGQGKGEQYF
. | TRBJ2-7 | TRBV5-6 | TRBD1 | TGTGCCAGCAGTTCCGGGACAGGGAACGCCGAGCAGTACTTC | CASSSGTGNAEQYF
. | TRBJ2-7 | TRBV6-1 | . | TGTGCCAGCAGCGAACCCGGCCAAGGAGGGGGTTACGAGCAGTACTTC | CASSEPGQGGGYEQYF
. | TRBJ1-1 | TRBV6-5 | . | TGTGCCAGCAGTTACGACTACGACGGTGAAGCTTTCTTT | CASSYDYDGEAFF
. | TRBJ1-4 | TRBV6-1 | . | TGTGCCAGCAGTGAATGGGGGGGTCAGGGAAGAGAAAAACTGTTTTTT | CASSEWGGQGREKLFF